This T cell receptor (beta chain) was sequenced for a study of cytomegalovirus exposure and HLA in healthy donors. Study outcomes and limitations: The study designated 150 or so TCR beta chains cytomegalovirus-associated. Reports indicated that the classifier achieved high specificity and sensitivity in diagnosing cytomegalovirus status.

Here immunoSEQ multiplex PCR was the method, and the copy in TCRdb shows in-frame clones only, minus some. This sample yields roughly 260,000 clones, of which around 87% are seen a single time; about 3% belongs to the top ten. Germline CDR1 is ENHRY and CDR2 is SYGVKD. V was shortened by 6 bases and J by 6 bases, with 12 bases between the two germline ends. The CDR3 is 13 amino acids. Details on this clone: Its antigen remains unidentified.

The sequenced sample consisted of PBMCs. This receptor was identified in a man aged 18 to 30 in good health and CMV-seronegative. This chain uses TRBV10-3 with TRBJ2-1, with D perhaps matching TRBD1 (6 bases). The DNA of the CDR3 is TGTGCCATCAGGGGTACAGGGAGCAATGAGCAGTTCTTC. This codes for CAIRGTGSNEQFF.